A selection of T cell receptor beta chains follows, all from one sample in a study of blood T cell repertoires in COVID-19. The protocol was immunoSEQ multiplex PCR, while the TCRdb copy is restricted to in-frame clones and leaves out a portion. The sample holds 95,000 to 110,000 clones, 84% seen once. The sample consisted of peripheral blood. The receptors originated from a human donor in a cohort sampled during active COVID-19. Each CDR3 is given with its conserved first and last residue. A D gene is named only where the DNA matches it firmly. Some rows have no size entry. The others give once, few or many, or a class for an expanded clone.

j_call v_call clone_size d_call cdr3_aa cdr3_nt
TRBJ2-7 TRBV7-2 NA TRBD1 CASSLGGTQGKIYEQYF TGTGCCAGCAGCTTGGGCGGAACACAGGGGAAGATCTACGAGCAGTACTTC
TRBJ1-2 TRBV7-9 once NA CASSQGPPAPLHSGYTF TGTGCCAGCAGCCAGGGGCCCCCAGCGCCTCTCCACAGTGGCTACACCTTC
TRBJ1-1 TRBV6-2/TRBV6-3 NA NA CASSYQGGVGEAFF TGTGCCAGCAGTTACCAGGGTGGAGTCGGTGAAGCTTTCTTT
TRBJ1-5 TRBV5-6 NA NA CASSILRDNQPQHF TGTGCCAGCAGCATCCTCAGGGACAATCAGCCCCAGCATTTT
TRBJ2-2 TRBV27 NA NA CASSLSRGINTGELFF TGTGCCAGCAGTTTATCGAGAGGAATAAACACCGGGGAGCTGTTTTTT
TRBJ2-1 TRBV18 NA NA CASSPNYITYNEQFF TGTGCCAGCTCACCAAACTACATTACATACAATGAGCAGTTCTTC
TRBJ2-2 TRBV28 once NA CASSSGVPGELFF TGTGCCAGCAGTTCAGGGGTGCCCGGGGAGCTGTTTTTT
TRBJ1-1 TRBV30 NA NA CAWSVSPRGTEAFF TGTGCCTGGAGTGTCTCGCCAAGGGGAACTGAAGCTTTCTTT
TRBJ2-7 TRBV19 NA NA CASSIMGASYEQYF TGTGCCAGTAGTATTATGGGGGCCTCCTACGAGCAGTACTTC
TRBJ1-5 TRBV27 NA NA CASSLSLAQYQPQHF TGTGCCAGCAGTTTATCGTTGGCCCAGTATCAGCCCCAGCATTTT
TRBJ1-1 TRBV6-2/TRBV6-3 NA NA CASSYTSTENEAFF TGTGCCAGCAGTTACACTTCGACAGAAAATGAAGCTTTCTTT
TRBJ1-1 TRBV28 NA TRBD1 CASRRQGLWTTEAFF TGTGCCAGCAGACGACAGGGACTGTGGACCACTGAAGCTTTCTTT
TRBJ2-1 TRBV6-5 NA TRBD2 CASSRGTSGNEQFF TGTGCCAGCAGTCGAGGAACTAGCGGTAATGAGCAGTTCTTC
TRBJ2-5 TRBV18 NA NA CAAGKEETQYF TGTGCTGCGGGGAAGGAAGAGACCCAGTACTTC
TRBJ2-3 TRBV29-1 NA TRBD1 CSVGRTGRTDTQYF TGCAGCGTTGGTCGGACAGGCCGCACAGATACGCAGTATTTT
TRBJ2-1 TRBV5-6 NA TRBD2 CASNPGGRRNNEQFF TGTGCCAGCAATCCGGGGGGGCGAAGAAACAATGAGCAGTTCTTC
TRBJ2-3 TRBV18 NA TRBD1 CASSPPGQGATDTQYF TGTGCCAGCTCACCACCGGGACAGGGGGCAACAGATACGCAGTATTTT
TRBJ1-2 TRBV27 NA TRBD1 CASRSLDRAGGYTF TGTGCCAGCAGGAGCCTCGACAGGGCGGGAGGCTACACCTTC
TRBJ1-1 TRBV6-5 NA NA CASSYGKQEAFF TGTGCCAGCAGTTACGGTAAGCAAGAAGCTTTCTTT
TRBJ1-1 TRBV29-1 few TRBD1 CSAQGPNTEAFF TGCAGCGCACAGGGGCCGAACACTGAAGCTTTCTTT
TRBJ2-6 TRBV5-1 NA NA CASSGGASSGANVLTF TGCGCCAGCAGCGGAGGGGCTTCCTCTGGGGCCAACGTCCTGACTTTC
TRBJ1-6 TRBV27 NA NA CASSDRNNSPLHF TGTGCCAGCAGTGACAGAAATAATTCACCCCTCCACTTT
TRBJ2-7 TRBV28 NA NA CASTLGGTEQYF TGTGCCAGCACCTTAGGGGGTACCGAGCAGTACTTC
TRBJ2-5 TRBV18 NA NA CASSPPNSQETQYF TGTGCCAGCTCACCACCGAACAGTCAAGAGACCCAGTACTTC
TRBJ2-1 TRBV10-3 NA TRBD2 CAIRPTGTSGEVRSYNEQFF TGTGCCATCAGACCCACCGGGACTAGCGGGGAGGTAAGGTCCTACAATGAGCAGTTCTTC
TRBJ1-2 TRBV28 once NA CASSLMTVRVYGYTF TGTGCCAGCAGTTTAATGACAGTTCGGGTCTATGGCTACACCTTC
TRBJ1-4 TRBV28 NA TRBD1 CASRRQGEEKLFF TGTGCCAGCAGGAGACAGGGGGAGGAAAAACTGTTTTTT
TRBJ2-1 TRBV20-1 NA TRBD2 CSASHYGASGSHEQFF TGCAGTGCTAGTCATTACGGGGCTAGCGGGAGTCATGAGCAGTTCTTC
TRBJ2-5 TRBV2 NA NA CASSGLFQETQYF TGTGCCAGCAGTGGGCTTTTCCAAGAGACCCAGTACTTC
TRBJ2-1 TRBV3-1/TRBV3-2 NA TRBD2 CASSQEGRTSYNEQFF TGTGCCAGCAGCCAAGAAGGGAGGACTAGCTACAATGAGCAGTTCTTC
TRBJ2-1 TRBV18 NA NA CASSPDTSLRNEQFF TGTGCCAGCTCACCGGACACATCTCTTCGGAATGAGCAGTTCTTC
TRBJ2-2 TRBV6-5 NA NA CASSYHRNTGELFF TGTGCCAGCAGTTACCACAGGAACACCGGGGAGCTGTTTTTT
TRBJ2-3 TRBV12-5 NA TRBD2 CASGLAGVFTDTQYF TGTGCTAGTGGGTTAGCGGGAGTGTTTACAGATACGCAGTATTTT
TRBJ2-3 TRBV27 NA TRBD2 CASSLSGLAAPDTQYF TGTGCCAGCAGTTTATCGGGACTAGCGGCCCCAGATACGCAGTATTTT